A single sample is the source of the 27 T cell receptor beta chains below, sequenced in a study of blood T cell repertoires in COVID-19. Here immunoSEQ multiplex PCR was the method, and the copy in TCRdb shows in-frame clones only, minus some. The sample gives approximately 120,000 clones, approximately 74% of which show up once; 6% is in the top ten. The sample comprised peripheral blood. The receptors here all came from a man at least 80 years old with COVID-19, enrolled during active disease.

The genes are TRBV6-5 and TRBJ1-5; no clear D gene. Per the germline V gene, CDR1 is MNHEY and CDR2 is SVGAGI. V lost 8 bases and J 0 bases, leaving 14 bases between the germline ends. The CDR3 runs to 15 residues. The CDR3 coding sequence is TGTGCCAGCCTAACTGACATTTTTAGCAATCAGCCCCAGCATTTT. Protein product: CASLTDIFSNQPQHF.

J is TRBJ1-5 and V is TRBV5-4; D possibly corresponds to TRBD1 (5 bases). V lost 4 bases and J lost 5, with 16 bases in between. The CDR3 length is 15 residues. Germline assignment: CDR1 SGHNT and CDR2 YYREEE (reference sequence). CDR3 sequence (DNA): TGTGCCAGCAGCCTGGGGCCCCCCGGGGATCAGCCCCAGCATTTT. Translating it yields CASSLGPPGDQPQHF.

The chain employs TRBV28 and TRBJ1-2; a weak D match, TRBD1 (5 bases). The CDR3 sequence is 13 residues long. With 10 bases removed from V and 2 bases from J, the gap between germline ends came to 14 bases. The germline CDR1 and CDR2 sequences are MDHEN and SYDVKM. The CDR3: CAILWGGNYGYTF. The DNA for the CDR3 is TGTGCCATCCTCTGGGGCGGCAACTATGGCTACACCTTC.

The gene calls are TRBV7-2 and TRBJ2-1, with TRBD2 identical over 9 bases. Germline lookup yields CDR1 SGHTA and CDR2 FQGNSA. Trimming removed 3 bases from V and 8 bases from J; junction bases left unmatched: 5. The CDR3 has 14 residues. The CDR3 DNA is TGTGCCAGCAGCTTGATGCGGGGGGGGCATGAGCAGTTCTTC. Translation: CASSLMRGGHEQFF. The whole variable domain, remainder taken from reference TRBV7-2 and TRBJ2-1, is GAGVSQSPSNKVTEKGKDVELRCDPISGHTALYWYRQSLGQGLEFLIYFQGNSAPDKSGLPSDRFSAERTGGSVSTLTIQRTQQEDSAVYLCASSLMRGGHEQFFGPGTRLTVL.

This chain joins TRBV19 and TRBJ1-6; 7 nucleotides agree with TRBD1. V trimming: 4 bases; J trimming: 10 bases; junction bases outside the gene matches: 10. Germline CDR1 and CDR2: LNHDA and SQIVND (reference sequence). The CDR3 spans 15 residues. The CDR3 protein is CASSTGTALGSPLHF. The CDR3 DNA follows: TGTGCCAGTAGTACCGGGACAGCCCTGGGGTCACCCCTCCACTTT.

This chain joins TRBV28 and TRBJ1-1; a weak D match, TRBD1 (5 bases). V lost 3 bases, J lost 0 bases, and 11 bases lay in between. CDR1 MDHEN and CDR2 SYDVKM come from the germline V gene. CDR3 length: 15 residues. The CDR3 sequence: CASSLAGFMNTEAFF. The CDR3 DNA reads as TGTGCCAGCAGTTTGGCAGGGTTCATGAACACTGAAGCTTTCTTT. The variable domain in full, completed from reference TRBV28 and TRBJ1-1, reads DVKVTQSSRYLVKRTGEKVFLECVQDMDHENMFWYRQDPGLGLRLIYFSYDVKMKEKGDIPEGYSVSREKKERFSLILESASTNQTSMYLCASSLAGFMNTEAFFGQGTRLTVV.

This clone was observed a handful of times. The rearrangement uses TRBV7-3 and TRBJ2-2; maybe TRBD1 (6 bases). V was trimmed by 1 base and J by 1 base, leaving 7 bases between them. This CDR3 region has 15 residues. Germline CDR1 reads SGHTA; CDR2 reads FQGTGA. CDR3 protein: CASSLMGQNTGELFF. The CDR3 DNA is TGTGCCAGCAGCTTAATGGGACAGAACACCGGGGAGCTGTTTTTT.

The rearrangement links TRBV2 to TRBJ2-5; 8 bases map to TRBD1. Germline CDR1 and CDR2: SNHLY and FYNNEI. The CDR3 runs to 15 residues. V shed 6 bases, J shed 3 bases, and the junction held 9 bases outside the gene matches. The CDR3, as DNA: TGTGCCAGCAGCCGAGTCGGACAGGGAAAAGAGACCCAGTACTTC. Translating it yields CASSRVGQGKETQYF.

CDR3 sequence (DNA): TGTGCCAGCAGCCTACAGAACTCCCAAGAGACCCAGTACTTC. Amino acids: CASSLQNSQETQYF. This chain links TRBV6-5 with TRBJ2-5; D gene uncertain. The germline CDR1 and CDR2 sequences are MNHEY and SVGAGI. V lost 6 bases and J lost 1, with 12 bases in between. The CDR3 length is 14 residues.

This rearrangement joins TRBV30 to TRBJ1-4; the match to TRBD1 covers 11 bases. The CDR3 extends over 16 amino acids. CDR1 and CDR2 (germline): GTSNPN, SVGIG (reference sequence). V gave up 3 bases and J gave up 7 bases; unmatched junction bases: 10. This chain's CDR3 is CAWRRTGGGLAEKLFF. The CDR3 bases are TGTGCCTGGAGGCGGACAGGGGGCGGGTTGGCTGAAAAACTGTTTTTT.

This chain uses TRBV7-3 with TRBJ1-3, with D tentatively TRBD1 (6 bases). Deletions cut 3 bases from V and 1 base from J, with 13 bases between. CDR3 size: 16 residues. The germline CDR1 and CDR2 sequences are SGHTA and FQGTGA. The CDR3 DNA follows: TGTGCCAGCAGCTTGGATTCGACAGGTTCTGGAAACACCATATATTTT. Protein: CASSLDSTGSGNTIYF.

The chain has TRBV6-2 or TRBV6-3 and TRBJ2-1; 10 positions agree with TRBD2. There are 18 residues in the CDR3. Germline V lookup: CDR1 MNHEY, CDR2 SVGEGT. Losses at the gene ends were 2 bases for V and 2 bases for J; bases not matched to a gene: 9. In DNA, the CDR3 is TGTGCCAGCAGTTACCCCGCTAGCGGGAGTGTCGCCTACAATGAGCAGTTCTTC. Encoded protein: CASSYPASGSVAYNEQFF.

The chain links TRBV19 to TRBJ1-1, with TRBD1 matching 8 bases. Germline V gene data show CDR1 as LNHDA and CDR2 as SQIVND (reference sequence). V shed 6 bases, J shed 4 bases, and the junction held 4 bases outside the gene matches. The CDR3 has 13 amino acids. The CDR3 loop is CASRVTGGTEAFF. In DNA, the CDR3 is TGTGCCAGTAGGGTTACAGGGGGCACTGAAGCTTTCTTT. The whole variable domain, filled in from reference TRBV19 and TRBJ1-1, reads DGGITQSPKYLFRKEGQNVTLSCEQNLNHDAMYWYRQDPGQGLRLIYYSQIVNDFQKGDIAEGYSVSREKKESFPLTVTSAQKNPTAFYLCASRVTGGTEAFFGQGTRLTVV.

This clone appeared a few times. This chain connects TRBV5-8 to TRBJ1-5; no clear D. Germline values: CDR1 SGHTS, CDR2 YDEGEE. The V and J ends lost 1 base and 10 bases respectively, with 9 bases between them. The CDR3 is 12 amino acids. The CDR3 DNA is TGTGCCAGCAGCTTGAACGCACAACCCCAGCATTTT. Its protein product is CASSLNAQPQHF.

This clone came up once. J is TRBJ1-5 and V is TRBV5-1; 8 bases map to TRBD1. The CDR3 is made up of 19 amino acids. Germline lookup yields CDR1 SGHRS and CDR2 YFSETQ. V lost 4 bases to trimming and J lost 0 bases; unmatched junction nucleotides: 15. The CDR3 sequence: CASSPPTGEGSYSNQPQHF. Written as DNA, the CDR3 is TGCGCCAGCAGCCCCCCGACAGGGGAGGGATCTTATAGCAATCAGCCCCAGCATTTT. The full variable domain, rest sourced from reference TRBV5-1 and TRBJ1-5, is KAGVTQTPRYLIKTRGQQVTLSCSPISGHRSVSWYQQTPGQGLQFLFEYFSETQRNKGNFPGRFSGRQFSNSRSEMNVSTLELGDSALYLCASSPPTGEGSYSNQPQHFGDGTRLSIL.

This chain joins TRBV28 and TRBJ1-2; 8 bases line up with TRBD1. CDR1 is MDHEN and CDR2 is SYDVKM in the germline V gene. J gave up 4 bases and V 11 bases, and 15 bases lay outside the gene matches. This CDR3 is 15 amino acids long. The CDR3 coding sequence is TGTGCCGCGCGGACCGCCAGGGGGCCGGGCTATGGCTACACCTTC. Its translation is CAARTARGPGYGYTF.

J is TRBJ2-1 and V is TRBV11-1; TRBD2 aligns across 10 bases. V was pared by 2 bases and J by 4 bases, with 5 bases of the junction left unmatched. The germline CDR1 and CDR2 sequences are SGHAT and FQDESV (reference sequence). This CDR3 contains 16 residues. The CDR3 nucleotides read TGTGCCAGCAGCTTAATAACTAGCGGGGAGTACAATGAGCAGTTCTTC. It specifies CASSLITSGEYNEQFF.

This chain connects TRBV7-6 to TRBJ2-5; 9 bases are a match to TRBD1. Looked up from germline, CDR1 is SGHVS and CDR2 is FNYEAQ. The CDR3 contains 15 residues. V lost 2 bases, J lost 5 bases, and 6 bases stayed unmatched. The chain's CDR3 is CASSLKTGGTETQYF. CDR3 DNA: TGTGCCAGCAGCTTAAAGACAGGGGGTACGGAGACCCAGTACTTC.

The chain has TRBV6-6 and TRBJ2-2; 9 bases map to TRBD1. The V gene end was trimmed by 7 bases and the J gene end by 4 bases; junction bases not matched to a gene: 7. The CDR3 contains 15 residues. Germline CDR1 reads MNHNY; CDR2 reads SVGAGI (reference sequence). The DNA for the CDR3 is TGTGCCAGCAACATACAGGGGGCTCCCACCGGGGAGCTGTTTTTT. Its translation: CASNIQGAPTGELFF.

The chain joins TRBV2 to TRBJ1-2; D might be TRBD1 (6 bases). CDR3 length: 13 amino acids. Trimming left V 6 bases short and J 1 base short, with 9 bases between. In germline, CDR1 is SNHLY, CDR2 FYNNEI. The CDR3 protein is CASSPQGNYGYTF. The CDR3 DNA reads as TGTGCCAGCAGCCCACAGGGTAACTATGGCTACACCTTC.

The chain employs TRBV6-2 or TRBV6-3 and TRBJ2-1; 10 bases map to TRBD2. CDR1 is MNHEY and CDR2 is SVGEGT in the germline V gene. The V and J ends lost 2 bases and 7 bases, in that order; junction bases with no gene match: 5. The CDR3 spans 15 residues. CDR3 sequence: CASSYSGRAGNEQFF. In nucleotides, the CDR3 is TGTGCCAGCAGTTACAGCGGGAGGGCAGGGAATGAGCAGTTCTTC.

This clone has only one observation. This chain connects TRBV27 to TRBJ2-2; D unclear. The germline V gene encodes CDR1 MNHEY and CDR2 SMNVEV (reference sequence). CDR3 length equals 15 residues. Trimming pared 4 bases from V and 4 bases from J, leaving 13 bases between. In DNA form, the CDR3 reads TGTGCCAGCAGTTCCCCGGCCTCGGGCACCGGGGAGCTGTTTTTT. Translated, it gives CASSSPASGTGELFF.

The gene calls are TRBV7-6 and TRBJ2-7; 8 bases agree with TRBD1. This CDR3 contains 16 residues. Per germline, CDR1 SGHVS and CDR2 FNYEAQ. The V segment lost 3 bases and the J segment 1 base; nucleotides outside the gene matches: 8. The CDR3 here is CASSLVEDRASYEQYF. DNA for the CDR3: TGTGCCAGCAGCTTGGTCGAGGACAGGGCTTCCTACGAGCAGTACTTC.

The chain combines TRBV11-2 with TRBJ2-3, with 9 bases fitting TRBD1. The trim removed 5 bases at V and 6 bases at J, leaving 3 bases unmatched. Germline V gene data show CDR1 as SGHAT and CDR2 as FQNNGV. This CDR3 comprises 13 residues. The CDR3 DNA reads as TGTGCCAGCAGCACCGGACAGGGGGATACGCAGTATTTT. Its protein is CASSTGQGDTQYF.

This clone was counted only a few times. This chain links TRBV5-4 with TRBJ2-1; a possible D gene is TRBD1 (5 bases). Trimming left V 4 bases short and J 3 bases short, with 14 bases between. This CDR3 comprises 15 residues. Germline V gives CDR1 SGHNT, CDR2 YYREEE (reference sequence). In nucleotides, the CDR3 is TGTGCCAGCAGCCTGGGTGGGGCCCGCTACAATGAGCAGTTCTTC. Translated: CASSLGGARYNEQFF.

The chain recombines TRBV28 with TRBJ2-1; no clear D. V was cut by 6 bases and J by 3 bases, with 3 bases left in between. The CDR3 length is 11 residues. Looked up from germline, CDR1 is MDHEN and CDR2 is SYDVKM. CDR3 residues: CASSYYNEQFF. In nucleotides, the CDR3 is TGTGCCAGCAGCTACTACAATGAGCAGTTCTTC.

The rearrangement links TRBV28 to TRBJ2-1; 7 bases are shared with TRBD2. Trimming cost V 6 bases and J 3 bases; bases outside gene matches: 8. This CDR3 has 15 amino acids. CDR1 and CDR2 from the germline V gene are MDHEN and SYDVKM. The CDR3 nucleotides are TGTGCCAGCAGGAGAGCGGGAAGAGACTACAATGAGCAGTTCTTC. Amino acid sequence: CASRRAGRDYNEQFF.